This T cell receptor (beta chain) was documented in a study of T cells in localized non-small cell lung cancer. TCRdb's table, derived via immunoSEQ multiplex PCR, lists solely in-frame clones and lacks some. The sample gives around 36,000 clones, 75% to 85% of which show up once; 30% to 35% is in the top ten. CDR3 length: 12 residues. Germline loops: CDR1 LNHDA, CDR2 SQIVND (reference sequence). Trimming stripped 3 bases from V and 8 bases from J, with 8 bases between. Concerning this clone itself: Its cognate antigen is unknown.

Findings and caveats of the study: Adjacent uninvolved lung tissue had the highest T cell clonality, exceeding tumor. Blood T cell density predicted longer survival; adjacent-lung clonality, shorter. Appearance in adjacent lung was seen for a median roughly 50 of the top 100 tumor clones.

The origin of this receptor is a woman aged 40-70 years with stage II squamous cell lung carcinoma. The genes are TRBV19 and TRBJ2-4; D unclear. This specimen was PBMCs, taken before any cancer treatment. The CDR3, as DNA: TGTGCCAGTAGTATTGTCCCTGACATTCAGTACTTC. This translates into CASSIVPDIQYF.